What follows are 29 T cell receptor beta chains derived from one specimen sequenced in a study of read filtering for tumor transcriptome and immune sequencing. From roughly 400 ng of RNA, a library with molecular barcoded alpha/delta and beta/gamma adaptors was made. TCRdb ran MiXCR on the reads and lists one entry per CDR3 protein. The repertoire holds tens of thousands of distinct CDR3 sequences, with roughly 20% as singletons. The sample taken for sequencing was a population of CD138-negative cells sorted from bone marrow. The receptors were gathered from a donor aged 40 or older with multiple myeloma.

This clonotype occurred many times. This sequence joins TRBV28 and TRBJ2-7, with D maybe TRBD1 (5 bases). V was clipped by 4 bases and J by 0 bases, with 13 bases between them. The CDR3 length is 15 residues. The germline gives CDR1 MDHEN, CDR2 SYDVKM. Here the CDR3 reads CASSSPQGSSYEQYF. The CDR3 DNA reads TGTGCCAGCAGTTCCCCCCAGGGTAGCTCCTACGAGCAGTACTTC.

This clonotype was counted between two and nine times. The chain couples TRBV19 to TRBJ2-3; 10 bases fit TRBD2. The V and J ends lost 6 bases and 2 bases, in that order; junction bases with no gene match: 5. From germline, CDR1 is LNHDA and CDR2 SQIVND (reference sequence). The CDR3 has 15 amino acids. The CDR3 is CASRLGLADTDTQYF. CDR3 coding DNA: TGTGCCAGTAGACTCGGACTAGCGGACACAGATACGCAGTATTTT.

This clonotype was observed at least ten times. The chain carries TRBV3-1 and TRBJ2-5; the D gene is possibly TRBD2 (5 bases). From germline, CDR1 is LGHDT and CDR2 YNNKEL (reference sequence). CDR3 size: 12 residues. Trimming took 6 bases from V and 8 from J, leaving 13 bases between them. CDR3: CASRLVSGTQYF. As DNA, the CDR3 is TGTGCCAGCAGACTAGTATCGGGTACCCAGTACTTC.

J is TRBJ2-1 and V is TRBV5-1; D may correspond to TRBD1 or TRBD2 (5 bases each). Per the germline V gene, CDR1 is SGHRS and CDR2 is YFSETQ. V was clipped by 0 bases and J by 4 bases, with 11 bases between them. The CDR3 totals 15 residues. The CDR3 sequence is CASSLGDGLYNEQFF. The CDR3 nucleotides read TGCGCCAGCAGCTTGGGGGACGGGCTTTACAATGAGCAGTTCTTC.

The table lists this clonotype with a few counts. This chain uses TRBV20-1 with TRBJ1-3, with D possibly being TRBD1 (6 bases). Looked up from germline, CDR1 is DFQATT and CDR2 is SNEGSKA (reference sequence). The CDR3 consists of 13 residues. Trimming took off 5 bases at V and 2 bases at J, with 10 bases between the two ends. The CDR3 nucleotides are TGCAGTGCTTACCAGGGGACTGGAAACACCATATATTTT. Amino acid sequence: CSAYQGTGNTIYF.

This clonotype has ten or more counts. This CDR3 is CASTKPPGLEQYF. CDR3 in DNA: TGTGCCAGCACCAAACCTCCGGGTCTCGAGCAGTACTTC. This chain links TRBV6-5 with TRBJ2-7; D gene ambiguous. The CDR3 spans 13 residues. V lost 7 bases to trimming and J lost 6 bases, with 16 bases between them. From germline, CDR1 is MNHEY and CDR2 SVGAGI.

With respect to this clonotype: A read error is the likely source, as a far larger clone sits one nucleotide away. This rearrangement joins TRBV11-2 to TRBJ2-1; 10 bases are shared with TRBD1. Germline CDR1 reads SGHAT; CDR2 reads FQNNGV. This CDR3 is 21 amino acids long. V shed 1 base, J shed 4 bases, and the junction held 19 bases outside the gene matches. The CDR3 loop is CASSLGRDRGVLKPGYNEQFF. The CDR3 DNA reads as TGTGCCAGCAGCTTAGGTCGGGACAGGGGAGTTCTTAAACCTGGGTACAATGAGCAGTTCTTC.

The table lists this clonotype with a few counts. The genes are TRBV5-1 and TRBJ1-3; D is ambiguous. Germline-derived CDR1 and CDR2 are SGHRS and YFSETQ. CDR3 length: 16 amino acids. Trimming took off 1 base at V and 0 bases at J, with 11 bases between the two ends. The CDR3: CASSLSGSASGNTIYF. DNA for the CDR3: TGCGCCAGCAGCTTGTCAGGCAGCGCCTCTGGAAACACCATATATTTT.

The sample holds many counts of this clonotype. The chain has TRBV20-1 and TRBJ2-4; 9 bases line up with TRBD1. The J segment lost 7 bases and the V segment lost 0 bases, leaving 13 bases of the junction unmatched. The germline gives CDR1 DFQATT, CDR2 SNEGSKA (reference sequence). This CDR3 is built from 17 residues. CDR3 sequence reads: CSARDTGGEGVGNIQYF. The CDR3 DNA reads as TGCAGTGCTAGAGATACAGGGGGCGAGGGGGTTGGTAACATTCAGTACTTC.

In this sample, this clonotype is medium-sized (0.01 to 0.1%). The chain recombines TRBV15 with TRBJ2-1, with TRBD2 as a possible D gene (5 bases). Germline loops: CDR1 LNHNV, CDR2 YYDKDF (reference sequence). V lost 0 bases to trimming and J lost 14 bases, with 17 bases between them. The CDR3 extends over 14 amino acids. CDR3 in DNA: TGTGCCACCAGCAGAGATGTAGGGAGCATCGTCGAGTTCTTC. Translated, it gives CATSRDVGSIVEFF.

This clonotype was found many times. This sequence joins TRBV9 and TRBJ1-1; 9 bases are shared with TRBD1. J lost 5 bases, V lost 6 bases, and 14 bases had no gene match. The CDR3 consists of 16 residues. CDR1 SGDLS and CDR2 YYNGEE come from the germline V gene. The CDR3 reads CASIRDRGSPGTEAFF. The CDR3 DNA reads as TGTGCCAGCATAAGAGACAGGGGGTCCCCGGGGACTGAAGCTTTCTTT.

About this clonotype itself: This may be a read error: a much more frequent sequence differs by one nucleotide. The CDR3 is CATSDLPLNAGGLFF. In nucleotides, the CDR3 is TGTGCCACCAGTGATTTGCCCCTCAATGCCGGGGGGCTGTTTTTT. The chain is built from TRBV24-1 and TRBJ2-2, with D tentatively TRBD2 (6 bases). This CDR3 contains 15 residues. Germline V gene sequence: CDR1 KGHDR, CDR2 SFDVKD.

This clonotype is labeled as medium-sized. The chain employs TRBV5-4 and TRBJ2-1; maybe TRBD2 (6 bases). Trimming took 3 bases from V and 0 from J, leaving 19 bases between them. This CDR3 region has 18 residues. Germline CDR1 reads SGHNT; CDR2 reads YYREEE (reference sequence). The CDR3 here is CASSSGGLASSSYNEQFF. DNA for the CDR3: TGTGCCAGCAGCTCAGGAGGGTTAGCCTCTAGCTCCTACAATGAGCAGTTCTTC.

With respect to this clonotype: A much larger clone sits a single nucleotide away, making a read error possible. CDR3 coding DNA: TGTGCCAGCTGTTTATCGGGGCACTATGGCTACACCTTC. Encoded protein: CASCLSGHYGYTF. The V call is TRBV28, the J call TRBJ1-2; possibly TRBD1 for D (5 bases). This CDR3 contains 13 residues. In germline, CDR1 is MDHEN, CDR2 SYDVKM.

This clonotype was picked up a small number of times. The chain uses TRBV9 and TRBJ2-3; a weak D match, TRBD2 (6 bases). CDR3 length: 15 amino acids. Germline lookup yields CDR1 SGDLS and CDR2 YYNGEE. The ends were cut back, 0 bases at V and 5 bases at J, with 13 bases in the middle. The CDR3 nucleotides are TGTGCCAGCAGCGTAGATCAAGGGGAGGAAGATACGCAGTATTTT. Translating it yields CASSVDQGEEDTQYF.

The CDR3 DNA follows: TGCAGCGTTGAAGGCCCTCTAACTTACTACGAGCAGTACTTC. Protein product: CSVEGPLTYYEQYF. The chain couples TRBV29-1 to TRBJ2-7; D not certain. Germline assignment: CDR1 SQVTM and CDR2 ANQGSEA. The CDR3 length is 14 residues. V was pared by 1 base and J by 3 bases, with 13 bases between.

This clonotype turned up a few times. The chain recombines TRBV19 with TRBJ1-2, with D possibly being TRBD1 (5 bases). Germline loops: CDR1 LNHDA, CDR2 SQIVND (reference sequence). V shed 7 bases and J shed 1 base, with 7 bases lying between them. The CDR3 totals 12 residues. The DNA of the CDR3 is TGTGCCAGTAAAGACAGTAACTATGGCTACACCTTC. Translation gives CASKDSNYGYTF.

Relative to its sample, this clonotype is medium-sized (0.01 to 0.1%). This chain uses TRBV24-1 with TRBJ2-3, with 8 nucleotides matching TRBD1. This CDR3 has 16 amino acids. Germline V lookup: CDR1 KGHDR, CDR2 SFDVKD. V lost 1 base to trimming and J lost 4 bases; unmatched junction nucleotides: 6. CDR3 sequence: CATSDFGQGSPDTQYF. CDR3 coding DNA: TGTGCCACCAGTGATTTTGGACAGGGCTCCCCAGATACGCAGTATTTT.

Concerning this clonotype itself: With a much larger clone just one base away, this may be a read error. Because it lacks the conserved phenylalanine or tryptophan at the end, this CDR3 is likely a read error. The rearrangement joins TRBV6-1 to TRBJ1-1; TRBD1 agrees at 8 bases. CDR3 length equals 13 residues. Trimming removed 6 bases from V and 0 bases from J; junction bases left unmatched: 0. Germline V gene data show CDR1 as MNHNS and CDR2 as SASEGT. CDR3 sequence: CASRGQVNTEAFV. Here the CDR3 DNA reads TGTGCCAGCAGGGGACAGGTGAACACTGAAGCTTTCGTT.

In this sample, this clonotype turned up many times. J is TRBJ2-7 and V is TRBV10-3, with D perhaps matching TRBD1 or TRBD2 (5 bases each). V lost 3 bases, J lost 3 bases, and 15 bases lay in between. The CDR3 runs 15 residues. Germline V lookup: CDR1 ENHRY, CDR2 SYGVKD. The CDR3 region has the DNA TGTGCCATCAGTGACCCAGGGACCGTGAACTACGAGCAGTACTTC. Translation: CAISDPGTVNYEQYF.

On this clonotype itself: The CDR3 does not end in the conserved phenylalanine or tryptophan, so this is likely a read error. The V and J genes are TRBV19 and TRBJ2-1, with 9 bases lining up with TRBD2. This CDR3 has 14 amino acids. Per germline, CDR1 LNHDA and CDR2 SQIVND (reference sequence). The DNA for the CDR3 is TGTGCCAGTAAAGCGATAGCGGGGGACAATGGGCAGTTCTCC. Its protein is CASKAIAGDNGQFS.

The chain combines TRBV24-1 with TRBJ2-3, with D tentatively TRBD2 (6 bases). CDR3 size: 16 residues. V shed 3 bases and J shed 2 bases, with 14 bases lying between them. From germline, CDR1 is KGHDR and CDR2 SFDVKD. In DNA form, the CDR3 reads TGTGCCACCAGTGATATGGACTACCAGGACACAGATACGCAGTATTTT. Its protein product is CATSDMDYQDTDTQYF.

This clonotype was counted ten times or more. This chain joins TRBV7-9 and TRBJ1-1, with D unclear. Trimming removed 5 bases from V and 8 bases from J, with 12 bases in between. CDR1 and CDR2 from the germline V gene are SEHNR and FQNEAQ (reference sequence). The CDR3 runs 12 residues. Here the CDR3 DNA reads TGTGCCAGCAGCCTCCTTCGGGCCGAAGCTTTCTTT. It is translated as CASSLLRAEAFF.

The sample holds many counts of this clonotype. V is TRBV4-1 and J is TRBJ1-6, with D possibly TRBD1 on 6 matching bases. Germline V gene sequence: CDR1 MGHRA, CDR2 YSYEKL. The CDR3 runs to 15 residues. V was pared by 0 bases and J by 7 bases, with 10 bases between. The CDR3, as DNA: TGCGCCAGCAGCCAAGAAACAGGGTTGAATTCACCCCTCCACTTT. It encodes CASSQETGLNSPLHF.

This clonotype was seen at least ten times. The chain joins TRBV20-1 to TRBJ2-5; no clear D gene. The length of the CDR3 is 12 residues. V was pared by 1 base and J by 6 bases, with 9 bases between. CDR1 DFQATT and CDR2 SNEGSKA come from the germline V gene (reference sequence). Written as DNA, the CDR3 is TGCAGTGCTAGAGTGCAAGCTCAGACCCAGTACTTC. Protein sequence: CSARVQAQTQYF.

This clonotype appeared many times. The CDR3 DNA follows: TGTGCCAGCTCACCACCGACTAGCGGGAGTACCGGGGAGCTGTTTTTT. Translating it yields CASSPPTSGSTGELFF. V is TRBV18 and J is TRBJ2-2; 12 nucleotides align to TRBD2. V lost 0 bases to trimming and J lost 5 bases; unmatched junction nucleotides: 1. Looked up from germline, CDR1 is KGHSH and CDR2 is LQKENI. The CDR3 has 16 amino acids.

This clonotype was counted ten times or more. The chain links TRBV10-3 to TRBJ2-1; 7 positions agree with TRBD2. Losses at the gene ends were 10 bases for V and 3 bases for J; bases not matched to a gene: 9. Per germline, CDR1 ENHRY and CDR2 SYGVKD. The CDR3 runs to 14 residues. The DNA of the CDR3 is TGTGCCACCCTGGGACTACCCGACTACAATGAGCAGTTCTTC. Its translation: CATLGLPDYNEQFF.

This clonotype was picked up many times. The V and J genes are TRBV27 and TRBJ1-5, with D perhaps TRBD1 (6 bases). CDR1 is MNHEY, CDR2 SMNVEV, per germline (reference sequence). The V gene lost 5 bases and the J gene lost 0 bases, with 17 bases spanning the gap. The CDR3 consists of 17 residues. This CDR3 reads CASSPRGQIYSNQPQHF. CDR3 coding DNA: TGTGCCAGCAGTCCACGCGGACAGATCTATAGCAATCAGCCCCAGCATTTT.

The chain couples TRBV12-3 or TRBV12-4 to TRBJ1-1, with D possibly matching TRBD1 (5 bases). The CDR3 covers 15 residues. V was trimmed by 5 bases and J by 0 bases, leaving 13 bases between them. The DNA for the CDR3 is TGTGCCAGCAGTCCGAGGGACGGGATGAACACTGAAGCTTTCTTT. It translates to CASSPRDGMNTEAFF.